Listed below are T cell receptor beta chains from one sample, sequenced in a study of CD4 T cells in relation to SARS-CoV-2 and coronaviruses. The table came from immunoSEQ multiplex PCR; TCRdb's copy has only in-frame clones and leaves some out. The data contain tens of thousands of clones, 80% to 90% of them singletons. Specimen: memory CD4+ T cells from PBMCs. These receptors were collected from an adult with COVID-19. Both conserved end residues are part of each CDR3. The order of the fields is V gene, J gene, D gene, clone size, CDR3 DNA, CDR3 protein. A D gene is named only where the DNA matches it firmly. Size is omitted from some rows. Given values are once, few, many or a class for expanded clones.

V: TRBV30
J: TRBJ2-7
D: -
size: few
DNA: TGTGCCTGGAGTGTCGGCTACGAGCAGTACTTC
CDR3: CAWSVGYEQYF

V: TRBV5-1
J: TRBJ2-3
D: -
size: -
DNA: TGCGCCAGCAGCTTGAATCTAAATGTAGGGGATACGCAGTATTTT
CDR3: CASSLNLNVGDTQYF

V: TRBV28
J: TRBJ1-3
D: -
size: -
DNA: TGTGCCAGCAGCCGGACGTTTGGAAACACCATATATTTT
CDR3: CASSRTFGNTIYF

V: TRBV28
J: TRBJ2-7
D: -
size: -
DNA: TGTGCCAGCAGTGGTTACGAGCAGTACTTC
CDR3: CASSGYEQYF

V: TRBV11-2
J: TRBJ2-1
D: -
size: -
DNA: TGTGCCAGCACCCTAACCGGGACAATCAATGAGCAGTTCTTC
CDR3: CASTLTGTINEQFF

V: TRBV5-1
J: TRBJ2-1
D: -
size: -
DNA: TGCGCCAGCAGCCTGTGGACTGCCGCCAATGAGCAGTTCTTC
CDR3: CASSLWTAANEQFF

V: TRBV2
J: TRBJ2-2
D: TRBD1
size: once
DNA: TGTGCCAGCCGTCGACAGGGGTTCAACACCGGGGAGCTGTTTTTT
CDR3: CASRRQGFNTGELFF

V: TRBV28
J: TRBJ2-2
D: -
size: -
DNA: TGTGCCAGCAGTTCCGGGAGCGTACAGAACACCGGGGAGCTGTTTTTT
CDR3: CASSSGSVQNTGELFF

V: TRBV29-1
J: TRBJ2-7
D: TRBD1
size: -
DNA: TGCAGCGTACGTAGTCCGGGACAGGCTTCCTACGAGCAGTACTTC
CDR3: CSVRSPGQASYEQYF

V: TRBV28
J: TRBJ2-2
D: TRBD1
size: -
DNA: TGTGCCAGCAATAAACAGGGGGTTGTCCGGGAGCTGTTTTTT
CDR3: CASNKQGVVRELFF

V: TRBV7-8
J: TRBJ2-7
D: TRBD2
size: -
DNA: TGTGCCAGCAGCTCTACTAGCGGGAGGGCCCACTACGAGCAGTACTTC
CDR3: CASSSTSGRAHYEQYF

V: TRBV28
J: TRBJ1-1
D: TRBD1
size: -
DNA: TGTGCCAGCAGTTTATTGGACAGGGTCAACACTGAAGCTTTCTTT
CDR3: CASSLLDRVNTEAFF

V: TRBV7-3
J: TRBJ2-7
D: -
size: -
DNA: TGTGCCAGCAGCTTGGAGCCGGGAGAACGAAGTTACTTC
CDR3: CASSLEPGERSYF

V: TRBV18
J: TRBJ2-1
D: -
size: -
DNA: TGTGCCAGCTCGAGTGGGCTACACAATGAGCAGTTCTTC
CDR3: CASSSGLHNEQFF

V: TRBV6-5
J: TRBJ2-7
D: TRBD2
size: -
DNA: TGTGCCAGCAAGGAGCGGGGAGATTCCTACGAGCAGTACTTC
CDR3: CASKERGDSYEQYF

V: TRBV20-1
J: TRBJ2-1
D: TRBD2
size: once
DNA: TGCAGTGCTAGTCTCCCGACTAGCGGGAGGGACAATGAGCAGTTCTTC
CDR3: CSASLPTSGRDNEQFF

V: TRBV30
J: TRBJ1-1
D: TRBD1
size: -
DNA: TGTGCCTGGAAGGGGACAGGGGAACTGAGCACTGAAGCTTTCTTT
CDR3: CAWKGTGELSTEAFF

V: TRBV19
J: TRBJ1-5
D: -
size: -
DNA: TGTGCCAGTAGTATCGTAAGTGCAATTAGCAATCAGCCCCAGCATTTT
CDR3: CASSIVSAISNQPQHF

V: TRBV24-1
J: TRBJ2-3
D: -
size: -
DNA: TGTGCCACCAGTGTTGGAACGGGTGTCACAGATACGCAGTATTTT
CDR3: CATSVGTGVTDTQYF

V: TRBV7-2
J: TRBJ1-5
D: -
size: -
DNA: TGTGCCAGCACACGTGGGTTATACGACGGTCAGCCCCAGCATTTT
CDR3: CASTRGLYDGQPQHF

V: TRBV5-6
J: TRBJ1-3
D: -
size: -
DNA: TGTGCCAGCAGCAGGGTTGGAAACACCATATATTTT
CDR3: CASSRVGNTIYF

V: TRBV18
J: TRBJ2-1
D: TRBD1
size: -
DNA: TGTGCCAGCTCACCTTACGGACAGGCCTGGGATGAGCAGTTCTTC
CDR3: CASSPYGQAWDEQFF

V: TRBV4-1
J: TRBJ2-4
D: -
size: -
DNA: TGCGCCAGCAGCCCTTCAAACATGGAGGGGTGGAACATTCAGTACTTC
CDR3: CASSPSNMEGWNIQYF

V: TRBV10-1
J: TRBJ2-1
D: TRBD2
size: -
DNA: TGCGCCAGCAGTGAGTCTCTAGCGGGGAGAAATGAGCAGTTCTTC
CDR3: CASSESLAGRNEQFF

V: TRBV5-1
J: TRBJ2-5
D: TRBD2
size: -
DNA: TGCGCCAGCAGTACCGGACTAGCGGGAGGGGAGACCCAGTACTTC
CDR3: CASSTGLAGGETQYF

V: TRBV27
J: TRBJ1-2
D: TRBD1
size: -
DNA: TGTGCCAGCAGGACGGGACAGGGTGGTGATGGCTACACCTTC
CDR3: CASRTGQGGDGYTF

V: TRBV2
J: TRBJ2-3
D: -
size: once
DNA: TGTGCCACTAAATACGAAGGGGATACGCAGTATTTT
CDR3: CATKYEGDTQYF

V: TRBV29-1
J: TRBJ2-1
D: -
size: few
DNA: TGCAGCGTTGATAGGACTAATACAAACAATGAGCAGTTCTTC
CDR3: CSVDRTNTNNEQFF

V: TRBV2
J: TRBJ2-7
D: -
size: few
DNA: TGTGCCAGCAGCCAGGACTACGAGCAGTACTTC
CDR3: CASSQDYEQYF

V: TRBV19
J: TRBJ2-1
D: TRBD2
size: -
DNA: TGTGCCAGTAGTATGATAGCGGGAGGAGGGCGGAATGAGCAGTTCTTC
CDR3: CASSMIAGGGRNEQFF

V: TRBV19
J: TRBJ1-4
D: -
size: once
DNA: TGTGCCAGTAGAAACCGGGATTACGGCAGAAAACTGTTTTTT
CDR3: CASRNRDYGRKLFF

V: TRBV7-2
J: TRBJ2-3
D: TRBD2
size: -
DNA: TGTGCCAGCAGCCCGAGCGGGAGGGCCCCAGATACGCAGTATTTT
CDR3: CASSPSGRAPDTQYF

V: TRBV2
J: TRBJ1-2
D: -
size: -
DNA: TGTGCCGGCTCACAGGGCATTGCTGGCTACACCTTC
CDR3: CAGSQGIAGYTF

V: TRBV21-1
J: TRBJ2-1
D: -
size: -
DNA: TGTGCCAGCAGCAAAGTGCGGGACAGGCCGTACCATGAGCAGTTCTTC
CDR3: CASSKVRDRPYHEQFF

V: TRBV6-5
J: TRBJ2-2
D: -
size: -
DNA: TGTGTCTCACACCGGGCGGTGAACACCGGGGAGCTGTTTTTT
CDR3: CVSHRAVNTGELFF

V: TRBV7-2
J: TRBJ2-2
D: -
size: -
DNA: TGTGCCAGCAGCTTAGGGGTACGTGGGGAGCTGTTTTTT
CDR3: CASSLGVRGELFF

V: TRBV19
J: TRBJ2-3
D: -
size: -
DNA: TGTGCCAGTAGTAAAGGGGTCGGAACAGATACGCAGTATTTT
CDR3: CASSKGVGTDTQYF

V: TRBV7-3
J: TRBJ2-3
D: -
size: -
DNA: TGTGCCAGCAGCTTAGACGGCACAGATACGCAGTATTTT
CDR3: CASSLDGTDTQYF

V: TRBV27
J: TRBJ2-3
D: -
size: -
DNA: TGTGCCAGCAGTTTATCCGACGCTAGATCATATTCCTTCACAGATACGCAGTATTTT
CDR3: CASSLSDARSYSFTDTQYF

V: TRBV30
J: TRBJ1-2
D: -
size: -
DNA: TGTGCCCAGCTGGGGGGAATCGGCGGCTACACCTTC
CDR3: CAQLGGIGGYTF

V: TRBV4-1
J: TRBJ2-1
D: TRBD2
size: -
DNA: TGCGCCAGCAGGGGGGGGGTACTCGGCTCCTACAATGAGCAGTTCTTC
CDR3: CASRGGVLGSYNEQFF

V: TRBV6-5
J: TRBJ2-3
D: TRBD1
size: -
DNA: TGTGCCAGCGAGGGGGGGACAGGGTCGACAGATACGCAGTATTTT
CDR3: CASEGGTGSTDTQYF

V: TRBV5-1
J: TRBJ2-6
D: TRBD2
size: -
DNA: TGCGCCAGCAAGGCTAGCGCAACGGCCGGGACTAGCGGGAGGAGGGTGGCTGGGGCCAACGTCCTGACTTTC
CDR3: CASKASATAGTSGRRVAGANVLTF

V: TRBV6-6
J: TRBJ1-1
D: TRBD1
size: -
DNA: TGTGCCAGCAGTTATGGGGGGGACAGGGGCACTGAAGCTTTCTTT
CDR3: CASSYGGDRGTEAFF

V: TRBV3-1/TRBV3-2
J: TRBJ2-1
D: TRBD2
size: -
DNA: TGTGCCAGCAGCCAGACTAGCGGGAGCAATGAGCAGTTCTTC
CDR3: CASSQTSGSNEQFF

V: TRBV7-2
J: TRBJ2-4
D: -
size: -
DNA: TGTGCCAGCAGCATATACCAGCTAGCCAAAAACATTCAGTACTTC
CDR3: CASSIYQLAKNIQYF

V: TRBV20-1
J: TRBJ2-1
D: -
size: -
DNA: TGCAGTGCTAATGGGGCGGCTGAGCAGTTCTTC
CDR3: CSANGAAEQFF

V: TRBV6-5
J: TRBJ2-7
D: TRBD2
size: -
DNA: TGTGCCAGCAGATCCGGGACTAGAGCTTCCTACGAGCAGTACTTC
CDR3: CASRSGTRASYEQYF

V: TRBV10-2
J: TRBJ2-7
D: TRBD2
size: -
DNA: TGCGCCAGCAGTGAGACAAGGGGAAGATTAACTAGCGGGAGCGGGTACGAGCAGTACTTC
CDR3: CASSETRGRLTSGSGYEQYF

V: TRBV6-5
J: TRBJ2-5
D: TRBD2
size: -
DNA: TGTGCCAGCAGCGAGCGGGGGACTAAGGAGACCCAGTACTTC
CDR3: CASSERGTKETQYF